Listed here is a single TCR beta chain. Germline V gene lookup returns CDR1 MNHEY and CDR2 SVGAGI. V was trimmed by 7 bases and J by 4 bases, leaving 8 bases between them. This CDR3 has 13 amino acids. Measured with immunoSEQ multiplex PCR; TCRdb has only the in-frame clones, and not every one. Of around 460,000 clones listed, around 90% are singletons. This sample is part of a study of blood T cell repertoires in COVID-19. As for the study in general: Acute-phase and convalescent COVID-19 samples originated in the United States, Italy and Spain. T cells, B-cell-depleted T cells, or PBMCs provided the cDNA or gDNA that served as material.

Sequences were obtained from peripheral blood. V usage is TRBV6-5 and J usage is TRBJ2-6; maybe TRBD1 (5 bases). The origin of this receptor is a young man with COVID-19, enrolled during active disease. The CDR3 is CASNYRGANVLTF. In nucleotides, the CDR3 is TGTGCCAGCAACTACAGGGGGGCCAACGTCCTGACTTTC.